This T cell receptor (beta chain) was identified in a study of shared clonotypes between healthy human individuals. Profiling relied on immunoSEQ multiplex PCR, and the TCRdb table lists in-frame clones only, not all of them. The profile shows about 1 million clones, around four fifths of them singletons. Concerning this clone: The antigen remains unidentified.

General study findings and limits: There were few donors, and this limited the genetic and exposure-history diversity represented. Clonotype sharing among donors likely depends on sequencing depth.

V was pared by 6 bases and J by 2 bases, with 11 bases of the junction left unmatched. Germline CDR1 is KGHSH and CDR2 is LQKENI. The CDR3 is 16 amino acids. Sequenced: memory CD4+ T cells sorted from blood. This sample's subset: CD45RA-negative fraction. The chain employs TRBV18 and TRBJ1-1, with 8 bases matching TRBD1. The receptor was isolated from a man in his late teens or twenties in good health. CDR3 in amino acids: CASSPWDRQSNTEAFF. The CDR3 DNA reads TGTGCCAGCTCCCCTTGGGACAGGCAGAGTAACACTGAAGCTTTCTTT.